This T cell receptor (beta chain) was recorded in a study of T cell responses to AZD1222 COVID-19 vaccine. Study findings and constraints: Spike-specific TCR breadth and depth grew following two AZD1222 doses. Among spike-specific TCRs, nearly half reportedly target unmutated variant regions. Just a handful of AZD1222 recipients tested seropositive at baseline. Clonal diversity was possibly underestimated; the donors were predominantly white British and more often female.

Per germline, CDR1 SGHTA and CDR2 FQGNSA. The V end lost 2 bases, the J end lost 5 bases, and 9 bases lay between the germline ends. The CDR3 has 14 amino acids. Repertoires were generated with immunoSEQ multiplex PCR, while TCRdb's copy carries only in-frame clones and drops some. The sample includes about 140,000 clones, about 90% of them seen just once. As for this clone: What it binds is not known.

This TCR was recovered from an adult who received the MenACWY meningococcal vaccine as a control. The sequenced sample was peripheral blood, obtained 28 days after the second dose of the MenACWY control vaccine. The chain links TRBV7-2 to TRBJ2-2; D unclear. The CDR3 nucleotides are TGTGCCAGCAGCTTAACCCTAGGAACCGGGGAGCTGTTTTTT. Its protein product is CASSLTLGTGELFF.